These 26 T cell receptor beta chains came from one sample sequenced in a study of blood T cell repertoires in COVID-19. This table comes from immunoSEQ multiplex PCR, and its TCRdb copy is limited to in-frame clones, with some not included. This sample has about 140,000 clones, with about four fifths found just once. Specimen: peripheral blood. These receptors were collected from an older man with acute or convalescent COVID-19.

The J gene is TRBJ2-4, the V gene TRBV5-1; 8 bases agree with TRBD1. V was clipped by 0 bases and J by 6 bases; unmatched bases: 2. Per germline, CDR1 SGHRS and CDR2 YFSETQ. The CDR3 consists of 14 residues. CDR3 sequence: CASSLETGANIQYF. The DNA for the CDR3 is TGCGCCAGCAGCTTGGAGACAGGGGCAAACATTCAGTACTTC.

The rearrangement joins TRBV6-5 to TRBJ1-3; perhaps TRBD1 as D (6 bases). V shed 8 bases and J shed 4 bases, with 18 bases lying between them. The CDR3 sequence is 15 residues long. The germline V gene has CDR1 MNHEY and CDR2 SVGAGI. The CDR3 DNA is TGTGCCAGCGGGAAACAGGGAGCACGGGGAAACACCATATATTTT. It specifies CASGKQGARGNTIYF.

The chain has TRBV6-1 and TRBJ2-7; D ambiguous. V shed 6 bases and J shed 3 bases, with 15 bases lying between them. CDR3 length: 14 residues. CDR1 MNHNS and CDR2 SASEGT come from the germline V gene. The CDR3 reads CASSYSPYNYEQYF. In DNA form, the CDR3 reads TGTGCCAGCAGCTACAGCCCCTATAACTACGAGCAGTACTTC.

The chain carries TRBV5-1 and TRBJ2-5; D possibly corresponds to TRBD2 (7 bases). The CDR3 extends over 17 amino acids. V was pared by 0 bases and J by 5 bases, with 20 bases between. CDR1 SGHRS and CDR2 YFSETQ come from the germline V gene. In DNA, the CDR3 is TGCGCCAGCAGCTTGGATCCAAGTGGGGGGGCCCCGGAGACCCAGTACTTC. This encodes CASSLDPSGGAPETQYF.

This chain links TRBV24-1 with TRBJ2-1, with 10 bases matching TRBD2. This CDR3 contains 15 residues. Germline CDR1 and CDR2: KGHDR and SFDVKD. V lost 3 bases, J lost 8 bases, and 6 bases stayed unmatched. The CDR3 bases are TGTGCCACCAGTGATCCAGCGGGGGGGGTACATGAGCAGTTCTTC. Translation: CATSDPAGGVHEQFF.

The chain couples TRBV5-6 to TRBJ1-1; a possible D gene is TRBD1 (5 bases). There are 13 residues in the CDR3. The V end was cut by 2 bases, the J end by 10 bases, with 15 bases between. Germline lookup yields CDR1 SGHDT and CDR2 YYEEEE. Written as DNA, the CDR3 is TGTGCCAGCAGCTTATGGACGGAACAGGTAGCTTTCTTT. Protein sequence: CASSLWTEQVAFF.

This chain joins TRBV21-1 and TRBJ2-3; no DNA check was done on the table's D call, TRBD1. TRBV21-1 counts as a pseudogene. The CDR3 has 13 amino acids. Here the CDR3 reads CASSQGQSDTQYF. CDR3 sequence (DNA): TGTGCCAGCAGCCAGGGACAATCAGATACGCAGTATTTT.

This clone was observed once. The rearrangement links TRBV7-8 to TRBJ2-2; D possibly corresponds to TRBD2 (5 bases). In germline, CDR1 is SGHVS, CDR2 FQNEAQ. The CDR3 covers 14 residues. Deletions cut 2 bases from V and 5 bases from J, with 9 bases between. For the CDR3, the DNA is TGTGCCAGCAGCTTAATAAGAGGGACCGGGGAGCTGTTTTTT. Translated: CASSLIRGTGELFF.

V gene TRBV7-2 combines with J gene TRBJ2-2; 10 nucleotides line up with TRBD1. The CDR3 spans 16 residues. Germline lookup yields CDR1 SGHTA and CDR2 FQGNSA. V was pared by 5 bases and J by 5 bases, with 8 bases of the junction left unmatched. The CDR3 loop is CASSARQGASTGELFF. The CDR3 DNA follows: TGTGCCAGCAGCGCTCGACAGGGGGCGAGTACCGGGGAGCTGTTTTTT.

This sequence joins TRBV10-2 and TRBJ2-2; TRBD1 matches at 11 bases. The CDR3 has 16 residues. The germline V gene encodes CDR1 WSHSY and CDR2 SAAADI. The J segment lost 7 bases and the V segment lost 7 bases, leaving 11 bases of the junction unmatched. CDR3: CASTRGGTGGDGELFF. The CDR3 DNA reads TGCGCCAGCACGCGCGGGGGGACAGGGGGAGACGGGGAGCTGTTTTTT.

The J gene is TRBJ1-5, the V gene TRBV6-5, with 7 bases identical to TRBD1. Trimming removed 6 bases from V and 0 bases from J; junction bases left unmatched: 5. The length of the CDR3 is 15 residues. CDR1 and CDR2 (germline): MNHEY, SVGAGI. CDR3 amino acids: CASRPTGNSNQPQHF. CDR3 nucleotide sequence: TGTGCCAGCAGGCCGACAGGGAATAGCAATCAGCCCCAGCATTTT.

This chain uses TRBV12-3 or TRBV12-4 with TRBJ2-1; TRBD2 aligns across 7 bases. V trimming: 7 bases; J trimming: 7 bases; junction bases outside the gene matches: 7. This CDR3 contains 13 residues. CDR3 protein: CASKVLGRNEQFF. Written as DNA, the CDR3 is TGTGCCAGCAAGGTTCTCGGGAGGAATGAGCAGTTCTTC.

This chain uses TRBV5-1 with TRBJ1-2; a possible D gene is TRBD1 (6 bases). Trimming shortened V by 1 base and J by 2 bases, and 18 bases separated the two germline ends. The CDR3 contains 17 residues. Germline loops: CDR1 SGHRS, CDR2 YFSETQ. The CDR3 loop is CASSLSEGGSLNYGYTF. The CDR3 DNA is TGCGCCAGCAGCTTGTCTGAAGGGGGTTCCTTAAACTATGGCTACACCTTC.

The genes are TRBV6-2 or TRBV6-3 and TRBJ2-2, with D possibly TRBD1 on 6 matching bases. Deletions cut 2 bases from V and 5 bases from J, with 9 bases between. CDR1 is MNHEY and CDR2 is SVGEGT in the germline V gene. The CDR3 runs to 14 residues. CDR3 in DNA: TGTGCCAGCAGTTACAACAGGGCTACCGGGGAGCTGTTTTTT. Protein: CASSYNRATGELFF.

This chain joins TRBV4-1 and TRBJ2-3; D is possibly TRBD1 (6 bases). Trimming cost V 0 bases and J 11 bases, with 21 bases left between them. Germline V gene lookup returns CDR1 MGHRA and CDR2 YSYEKL. The CDR3 is made up of 16 amino acids. CDR3 nucleotides: TGCGCCAGCAGCCAAGATGTGGCCAGAGGGGGTCTGAGGCAGTATTTT. It is translated as CASSQDVARGGLRQYF.

The chain combines TRBV18 with TRBJ2-7; TRBD1 is a possible D gene (5 bases). Germline V gives CDR1 KGHSH, CDR2 LQKENI. CDR3 length equals 13 residues. The V and J ends lost 5 bases and 5 bases respectively, with 13 bases between them. The CDR3 loop is CASSSTVGHEQYF. The CDR3 region has the DNA TGTGCCAGCTCATCGACAGTCGGGCACGAGCAGTACTTC. The whole variable domain, remainder taken from reference TRBV18 and TRBJ2-7, is NAGVMQNPRHLVRRRGQEARLRCSPMKGHSHVYWYRQLPEEGLKFMVYLQKENIIDESGMPKERFSAEFPKEGPSILRIQQVVRGDSAAYFCASSSTVGHEQYFGPGTRLTVT.

This clone was observed once. The rearrangement uses TRBV9 and TRBJ2-3; D is perhaps TRBD1 (5 bases). Per the germline V gene, CDR1 is SGDLS and CDR2 is YYNGEE. V lost 2 bases, J lost 5 bases, and 9 bases lay in between. This CDR3 comprises 13 residues. CDR3 in amino acids: CASSVAGKDTQYF. The CDR3 DNA reads as TGTGCCAGCAGCGTCGCAGGGAAAGATACGCAGTATTTT.

The V gene is TRBV19, the J gene TRBJ1-5; no clear D gene. V was pared by 11 bases and J by 0 bases, with 17 bases between. The CDR3 spans 15 residues. CDR1 and CDR2 from the germline V gene are LNHDA and SQIVND (reference sequence). CDR3 sequence (DNA): TGTGCCTCCGGTCGAGGAATTTATAGCAATCAGCCCCAGCATTTT. Protein product: CASGRGIYSNQPQHF.

The CDR3 sequence is CASSLGTGPYEQYF. In DNA form, the CDR3 reads TGCGCCAGCAGTCTGGGGACAGGACCCTACGAGCAGTACTTC. V is TRBV5-1 and J is TRBJ2-7, with 8 bases that match TRBD1. The V segment lost 5 bases and the J segment 2 bases; nucleotides outside the gene matches: 6. This CDR3 is built from 14 residues. Germline V gene sequence: CDR1 SGHRS, CDR2 YFSETQ.

The chain recombines TRBV28 with TRBJ1-4, with 8 bases matching TRBD1. This CDR3 has 15 residues. V trimming: 4 bases; J trimming: 3 bases; junction bases outside the gene matches: 4. The germline CDR1 and CDR2 sequences are MDHEN and SYDVKM. The CDR3 DNA reads as TGTGCCAGCAGTTGGGGACAGGCATCTAATGAAAAACTGTTTTTT. Its protein is CASSWGQASNEKLFF.

The chain joins TRBV7-3 to TRBJ1-1; D is perhaps TRBD1 (6 bases). V lost 1 base and J 0 bases, leaving 9 bases between the germline ends. The CDR3 extends over 15 amino acids. Germline assignment: CDR1 SGHTA and CDR2 FQGTGA. CDR3 bases: TGTGCCAGCAGCTTAAGGGGGGGCGTGAACACTGAAGCTTTCTTT. Translated: CASSLRGGVNTEAFF.

The chain carries TRBV9 and TRBJ2-5; D not resolved. Trimming removed 0 bases at V and 5 bases at J, with 14 bases between. This CDR3 spans 15 amino acids. Germline assignment: CDR1 SGDLS and CDR2 YYNGEE. The CDR3 coding sequence is TGTGCCAGCAGCGTAGTACCCGCGACAAGGGAGACCCAGTACTTC. This codes for CASSVVPATRETQYF. Combining the CDR3 with reference TRBV9 and TRBJ2-5 gives the whole variable domain DSGVTQTPKHLITATGQRVTLRCSPRSGDLSVYWYQQSLDQGLQFLIQYYNGEERAKGNILERFSAQQFPDLHSELNLSSLELGDSALYFCASSVVPATRETQYFGPGTRLLVL.

The J gene is TRBJ1-5, the V gene TRBV3-1 (or the pseudogene TRBV3-2), with D uncertain. CDR3 size: 13 residues. CDR1 is LGHDT, CDR2 YNNKEL, per germline (reference sequence). The germline V and J ends were trimmed by 1 base and 9 bases, with 10 bases remaining between them. CDR3 loop: CASSQGYGRPQHF. The CDR3 region has the DNA TGTGCCAGCAGCCAAGGGTACGGGAGGCCCCAGCATTTT.

The J gene is TRBJ2-7, the V gene TRBV5-1, with D possibly TRBD1 on 5 matching bases. The CDR3 covers 13 residues. Looked up from germline, CDR1 is SGHRS and CDR2 is YFSETQ. Between the trimmed V and J ends, which lost 2 bases and 6 bases, there was a span of 12 bases. The CDR3 region has the DNA TGCGCCAGCAGCTTAGGGGAAGGGGTCGAGCAGTACTTC. Protein: CASSLGEGVEQYF.

This chain links TRBV12-3 or TRBV12-4 with TRBJ2-7; D unclear. The CDR3 is 13 residues long. V lost 3 bases and J 6 bases, leaving 12 bases between the germline ends. In DNA, the CDR3 is TGTGCCAGCAGTTTCGACCTAGGAGCCGAGCAGTACTTC. Translating gives CASSFDLGAEQYF.

The gene calls are TRBV6-5 and TRBJ2-5, with D uncertain. CDR1 is MNHEY and CDR2 is SVGAGI in the germline V gene. V lost 7 bases, J lost 2 bases, and 11 bases lay in between. This CDR3 region has 13 residues. Here the CDR3 reads CASTTGGQETQYF. CDR3 DNA: TGTGCCAGCACCACGGGTGGGCAAGAGACCCAGTACTTC.